This section outlines one T cell receptor beta chain sequence together with its context. The same CDR3 also results from other DNA sequences found in this sample. The entry originates in a study of blood T cell repertoires in COVID-19. The wider study: Samples of COVID-19 (acute and convalescent) were obtained from the United States, Italy and Spain. Nucleic acid was either cDNA or gDNA, and it came from T cells, B-cell-depleted T cells, or PBMCs.

The authors' processing: Reference gene primer amplification gave nucleated cell count estimates. Libraries were prepared by immunoSEQ multiplex PCR; TCRdb keeps only in-frame clonotypes and omits some of them. V, J and clone size were drawn from that table, and D and trimming were deduced from the DNA. The table has roughly 120,000 clones, 90% seen once. Germline lookup yields CDR1 SQVTM and CDR2 ANQGSEA. The CDR3 covers 12 residues. The J segment lost 1 base and the V segment lost 7 bases, leaving 3 bases of the junction unmatched. Sequencing was carried out using peripheral blood. The chain joins TRBV29-1 to TRBJ1-1, with TRBD1 matching over 7 bases. This TCR was recovered from a human donor with active COVID-19. The donor label of this sample is uncertain. CDR3: CSAGGGNTEAFF. DNA of the CDR3: TGCAGCGCAGGGGGGGGGAACACTGAAGCTTTCTTT.